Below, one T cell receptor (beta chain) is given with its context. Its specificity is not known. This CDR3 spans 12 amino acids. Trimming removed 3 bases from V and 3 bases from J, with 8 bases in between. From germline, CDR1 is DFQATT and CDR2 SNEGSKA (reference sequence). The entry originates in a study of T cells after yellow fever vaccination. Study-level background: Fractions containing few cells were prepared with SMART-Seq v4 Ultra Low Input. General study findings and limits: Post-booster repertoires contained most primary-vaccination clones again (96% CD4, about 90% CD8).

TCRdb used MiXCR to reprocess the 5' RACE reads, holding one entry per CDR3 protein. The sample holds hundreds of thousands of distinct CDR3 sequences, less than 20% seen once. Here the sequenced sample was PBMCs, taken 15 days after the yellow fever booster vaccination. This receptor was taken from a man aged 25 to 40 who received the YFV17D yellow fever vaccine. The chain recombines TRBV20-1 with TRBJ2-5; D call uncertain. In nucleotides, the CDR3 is TGCAGTGCTAGCCAGGTGGAAGAGACCCAGTACTTC. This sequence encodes CSASQVEETQYF.